This is a list of T cell receptor beta chains from one sample in a study of blood T cell repertoires in COVID-19. Clones were read by immunoSEQ multiplex PCR, and TCRdb kept only the in-frame ones, dropping some. This table holds 130,000 to 150,000 clones, around 87% found once. Sample: peripheral blood. All receptors derive from a woman aged 45-65 years with active or convalescent COVID-19. Both conserved end residues are part of each CDR3. The D gene is left open where the match is weak. A clone size is listed for some rows: how often the clone was seen (once, few, many), or a class if it is expanded.

d_gene,v_gene,abundance,j_gene,CDR3aa,CDR3nt
.,TRBV7-9,.,TRBJ1-4,CASSFPDGVGNEKLFF,TGTGCCAGCAGCTTCCCCGACGGGGTGGGAAATGAAAAACTGTTTTTT
.,TRBV2,.,TRBJ1-1,CASKIPEQPGTFF,TGTGCCAGCAAGATTCCGGAACAGCCGGGAACTTTCTTT
.,TRBV4-2,.,TRBJ1-1,CASSQSVIGTTEAFF,TGTGCCAGCAGCCAATCGGTGATCGGGACAACTGAAGCTTTCTTT
TRBD2,TRBV28,.,TRBJ2-2,CASSFAASGRAGATGELFF,TGTGCCAGCAGTTTTGCGGCTAGCGGGAGGGCCGGAGCCACCGGGGAGCTGTTTTTT
.,TRBV27,.,TRBJ1-2,CASSLGRGKGRGYTF,TGTGCCAGCAGTTTGGGGCGGGGGAAAGGGAGAGGCTACACCTTC
TRBD1,TRBV5-4,.,TRBJ1-2,CASSLRGQHNSCTF,TGTGCCAGCAGCTTGCGGGGACAGCATAATAGCTGCACCTTC
TRBD1,TRBV5-4,.,TRBJ1-6,CASSNPVDRVGSPLHF,TGTGCCAGCAGCAACCCAGTGGACAGGGTCGGTTCACCCCTCCACTTT
.,TRBV5-5,once,TRBJ2-7,CASSTRDITYEQYF,TGTGCCAGCAGCACCAGGGACATTACCTACGAGCAGTACTTC
.,TRBV6-5,.,TRBJ2-7,CASSTIGSTTYEQYF,TGTGCCAGCAGTACCATAGGCAGTACTACCTACGAGCAGTACTTC
TRBD2,TRBV28,once,TRBJ2-2,CASSGGLAGIGELFF,TGTGCCAGCAGTGGGGGACTAGCGGGAATCGGGGAGCTGTTTTTT
.,TRBV11-2,once,TRBJ1-6,CASSFTGQGNSPLHF,TGTGCCAGCAGCTTTACAGGGCAGGGTAATTCACCCCTCCACTTT
.,TRBV5-6,.,TRBJ1-1,CASSFYHGTEAFF,TGTGCCAGCAGCTTTTATCACGGCACTGAAGCTTTCTTT
.,TRBV7-8,once,TRBJ2-5,CASSVQTGLGETQYF,TGTGCCAGCAGCGTACAGACAGGCCTGGGGGAGACCCAGTACTTC
TRBD2,TRBV6-5,.,TRBJ2-7,CASSRTSDPYEQYF,TGTGCCAGCAGTCGGACTAGCGACCCCTACGAGCAGTACTTC
TRBD1,TRBV5-1,.,TRBJ1-2,CASSLEETGARGYGYTF,TGCGCCAGCAGCTTGGAGGAGACAGGGGCTCGCGGCTATGGCTACACCTTC
TRBD2,TRBV19,.,TRBJ2-1,CASSTGGGVFF,TGTGCCAGTAGTACCGGGGGAGGGGTGTTCTTC
.,TRBV6-5,.,TRBJ2-3,CASSQLRELGDTQYF,TGTGCCAGCAGTCAGCTTAGGGAGTTGGGAGATACGCAGTATTTT
.,TRBV7-9,.,TRBJ1-4,CASSRTQGRTNEKLFF,TGTGCCAGCAGCCGGACGCAGGGGCGGACTAATGAAAAACTGTTTTTT
.,TRBV4-1,.,TRBJ1-6,CASSQLGSSYNSPLHF,TGCGCCAGCAGCCAACTAGGGAGCTCCTATAATTCACCCCTCCACTTT
TRBD1,TRBV27,.,TRBJ1-1,CASSSFTKGGKNTEAFF,TGTGCCAGCAGTTCCTTCACTAAAGGGGGCAAGAACACTGAAGCTTTCTTT
.,TRBV21-1,.,TRBJ2-7,CASSKDEELAGGTRSYEQYF,TGTGCCAGCAGCAAAGATGAAGAACTAGCGGGAGGGACCCGCTCCTACGAGCAGTACTTC
.,TRBV4-3,.,TRBJ1-2,CASSQVQGNNYGYTF,TGCGCCAGCAGCCAAGTACAGGGAAACAACTATGGCTACACCTTC
.,TRBV27,once,TRBJ1-1,CASSLQRPNTEAFF,TGTGCCAGCAGTTTACAGAGGCCGAACACTGAAGCTTTCTTT
TRBD2,TRBV5-4,.,TRBJ2-3,CASSPPGGKQYF,TGTGCCAGCAGCCCCCCGGGGGGAAAGCAGTATTTT
.,TRBV24-1,.,TRBJ2-3,CATSEGGGTDTQYF,TGTGCCACCAGCGAAGGGGGGGGGACAGATACGCAGTATTTT
.,TRBV4-3,.,TRBJ1-1,CASSQDGGSEAFF,TGCGCCAGCAGCCAAGACGGAGGCTCTGAAGCTTTCTTT
.,TRBV6-5,.,TRBJ1-1,CASRRQVTNTEAFF,TGTGCCAGCAGACGACAGGTGACGAACACTGAAGCTTTCTTT
.,TRBV19,few,TRBJ2-5,CAPLPGLAHQETQYF,TGTGCCCCCCTACCCGGGCTAGCGCACCAAGAGACCCAGTACTTC
.,TRBV7-9,.,TRBJ2-7,CASSLGTGGNEQYF,TGTGCCAGCAGCTTAGGGACAGGCGGGAACGAGCAGTACTTC
TRBD1,TRBV7-2,.,TRBJ2-5,CASSPGQGRETQYF,TGTGCCAGCAGCCCGGGACAGGGAAGGGAGACCCAGTACTTC
TRBD1,TRBV19,.,TRBJ2-6,CASSTTGAGANVLTF,TGTGCCAGTAGTACGACAGGGGCGGGGGCCAACGTCCTGACTTTC
TRBD2,TRBV27,.,TRBJ2-3,CASSLRGLAVPDTQYF,TGTGCCAGCAGTTTAAGAGGACTAGCAGTCCCAGATACGCAGTATTTT
.,TRBV30,few,TRBJ1-3,CAWSLSAGSGNTIYF,TGTGCCTGGAGCCTATCCGCAGGGTCAGGAAACACCATATATTTT
.,TRBV2,once,TRBJ1-5,CASSVDPRGQPQHF,TGTGCCAGCAGTGTTGATCCCCGGGGTCAGCCCCAGCATTTT
.,TRBV18,few,TRBJ2-1,CASSPPRGISYNEQFF,TGTGCCAGCTCACCACCCCGCGGGATCTCCTACAATGAGCAGTTCTTC
.,TRBV30,.,TRBJ2-3,CAWTTADTQYF,TGTGCCTGGACCACAGCAGATACGCAGTATTTT
.,TRBV18,.,TRBJ1-1,CASSPAPTGPTEAFF,TGTGCCAGCTCACCAGCTCCAACAGGGCCCACTGAAGCTTTCTTT
.,TRBV24-1,.,TRBJ1-2,CATSDTRDGGYGYTF,TGTGCCACCAGTGACACGCGAGACGGGGGCTATGGCTACACCTTC
.,TRBV7-8,.,TRBJ1-5,CASSLRGGQLYQPQHF,TGTGCCAGCAGCTTAAGGGGCGGACAGTTGTATCAGCCCCAGCATTTT
TRBD2,TRBV27,.,TRBJ2-1,CASTNGLAGGPYEQFF,TGTGCCAGCACCAACGGACTAGCGGGGGGGCCGTATGAGCAGTTCTTC
TRBD1,TRBV18,.,TRBJ1-5,CASSPSQGAHQPQHF,TGTGCCAGCTCACCATCCCAGGGGGCCCATCAGCCCCAGCATTTT